The next 21 T cell receptor beta chains were all read from a single sample in a study of CD8+CD57+ T cells in acquired aplastic anemia. Patients chosen for sequencing had shown CD8+CD57+ cell expansion by flow cytometry. Genomic DNA provided the template from which TCR beta VDJ and CDR3 profiles were obtained. TCRdb independently ran MiXCR on the reads; one entry per CDR3 protein. Of approximately 100,000 distinct CDR3 sequences listed, roughly two thirds are singletons. The sequenced sample was sorted CD4+, CD8+, or CD8+CD57+ T cells (not recorded which) from PBMCs. The receptors derive from a human donor with aplastic anemia.

A note on this clonotype: At one boundary the junction diverges from the germline segment, which might be a read error. The chain is built from TRBV24-1 and TRBJ2-5, with TRBD2 identical over 9 bases. TRBJ2-1 matches the DNA end more closely, so the J call is doubtful. Germline CDR1 and CDR2: KGHDR and SFDVKD. There are 15 residues in the CDR3. DNA of the CDR3: TGTGCCAGCAGTCCCACTAGCGGGTGGAACAATGAGCAGTTCTTC. Residues: CASSPTSGWNNEQFF.

This clonotype was observed a single time. A read error may account for a junction end that differs from germline. The chain recombines TRBV15 with TRBJ1-2; a weak D match, TRBD1 (6 bases). Germline V gives CDR1 LNHNV, CDR2 YYDKDF (reference sequence). The CDR3 consists of 16 residues. This CDR3 reads CATSRDLSGDNYGYTF. The CDR3 region has the DNA TGTGCCACCAGCAGAGATTTGTCAGGGGACAACTATGGTTACACCTTC. The full variable domain, with the rest looked up from reference TRBV15 and TRBJ1-2, is DAMVIQNPRYQVTQFGKPVTLSCSQTLNHNVMYWYQQKSSQAPKLLFHYYDKDFNNEADTPDNFQSRRPNTSFCFLDIRSPGLGDTAMYLCATSRDLSGDNYGYTFGSGTRLTVV.

The table lists this clonotype with many counts. V usage is TRBV2 and J usage is TRBJ2-5; 7 bases are a match to TRBD1. The J segment lost 4 bases and the V segment lost 3 bases, leaving 8 bases of the junction unmatched. The germline V gene encodes CDR1 SNHLY and CDR2 FYNNEI. The CDR3 covers 15 residues. In DNA form, the CDR3 reads TGTGCCAGCAGTGATATTGGTAGGGGGCGAGAGACCCAGTACTTC. It translates to CASSDIGRGRETQYF.

For this clonotype: Likely a read error: the CDR3 ends without its conserved phenylalanine or tryptophan. The chain is built from TRBV7-9 and TRBJ2-7; 8 bases line up with TRBD2. Per the germline V gene, CDR1 is SEHNR and CDR2 is FQNEAQ (reference sequence). CDR3 length: 14 residues. V lost 5 bases to trimming and J lost 7 bases; unmatched junction nucleotides: 10. CDR3: CASSNAGGALEQYS. The CDR3 DNA reads as TGTGCCAGCAGCAACGCGGGGGGAGCTTTGGAGCAGTACTCC.

This clonotype was counted at least ten times. The chain carries TRBV20-1 and TRBJ2-7; D is ambiguous. The CDR3 covers 13 residues. Trimming took 5 bases from V and 0 from J, leaving 11 bases between them. Germline V lookup: CDR1 DFQATT, CDR2 SNEGSKA (reference sequence). The CDR3: CSAPLDNSYEQYF. CDR3 nucleotides: TGCAGTGCTCCGTTAGACAACTCCTACGAGCAGTACTTC.

There are a few counts of this clonotype. The gene calls are TRBV10-1 and TRBJ1-6; D is unclear. V was cut by 11 bases and J by 9 bases, with 20 bases left in between. This CDR3 contains 14 residues. Germline values: CDR1 WNHNN, CDR2 SYGVQD (reference sequence). CDR3 amino acids: CALPEGTTFSPLHF. DNA of the CDR3: TGCGCCCTCCCAGAGGGAACCACCTTTTCACCCCTCCACTTT.

The chain uses TRBV19 and TRBJ2-7; 12 positions agree with TRBD1. Germline assignment: CDR1 LNHDA and CDR2 SQIVND (reference sequence). The CDR3 is 15 amino acids. J lost 5 bases, V lost 5 bases, and 7 bases had no gene match. CDR3 bases: TGTGCCAGTAGTCCCGGGGACAGGGGGCACGACGAGCAGTACTTC. Translated: CASSPGDRGHDEQYF.

The chain uses TRBV20-1 and TRBJ2-1; the D gene could be TRBD1 or TRBD2 (5 bases each). Trimming took off 5 bases at V and 6 bases at J, with 11 bases between the two ends. Germline V gives CDR1 DFQATT, CDR2 SNEGSKA (reference sequence). This CDR3 contains 12 residues. The CDR3 DNA reads as TGCAGTGCTCCCTCGAGGGGCAATGAGCAGTTCTTC. Translated: CSAPSRGNEQFF.

The V and J genes are TRBV20-1 and TRBJ2-7, with D perhaps TRBD2 (5 bases). The CDR3 is 12 residues long. V lost 5 bases, J lost 1 base, and 9 bases lay in between. The V gene's germline CDR1 is DFQATT and CDR2 SNEGSKA (reference sequence). The CDR3 nucleotides are TGCAGTGCTGAGCTAGCTTCCTACGAGCAGTACTTC. It yields the protein CSAELASYEQYF.

CDR3 residues: CASSRETGAYEQYF. The DNA of the CDR3 is TGTGCCAGCAGTAGAGAGACGGGAGCCTACGAGCAGTACTTC. The chain links TRBV25-1 to TRBJ2-7; TRBD2 is a possible D gene (6 bases). V lost 5 bases to trimming and J lost 2 bases, with 13 bases between them. CDR3 length: 14 residues. Per the germline V gene, CDR1 is MGHDK and CDR2 is SYGVNS.

This clonotype has a handful of counts. Germline is not matched at one junction end, which may reflect a read error. This chain joins TRBV20-1 and TRBJ2-1; TRBD2 agrees at 7 bases. Germline assignment: CDR1 DFQATT and CDR2 SNEGSKA (reference sequence). This CDR3 spans 15 amino acids. The CDR3 sequence: CSARISGTFYNEQFF. The CDR3 DNA is TGCAGTGCTAGAATAAGCGGGACCTTCTACAATGAGCAGTTTTTC.

This clonotype was counted many times. The V call is TRBV20-1, the J call TRBJ2-7; D remains unclear. Germline V gives CDR1 DFQATT, CDR2 SNEGSKA (reference sequence). Trimming shortened V by 1 base and J by 6 bases, and 19 bases separated the two germline ends. This CDR3 comprises 15 residues. The CDR3 reads CSARATDRPTGEQYV. The CDR3 nucleotides read TGCAGTGCTAGAGCAACGGACCGACCTACCGGCGAGCAGTACGTC.

The chain combines TRBV9 with TRBJ2-1; the match to TRBD2 covers 14 bases. CDR1 SGDLS and CDR2 YYNGEE come from the germline V gene. The junction had 6 bases not matched to a gene; V was cut back by 0 bases and J by 10 bases. The CDR3 is 16 residues long. The CDR3 sequence: CASSVAGTSGSREQFF. For the CDR3, the DNA is TGTGCCAGCAGCGTAGCCGGGACTAGCGGGAGTAGGGAGCAGTTCTTC.

A remark on this clonotype: Germline is not matched at one junction end, which may reflect a read error. The chain links TRBV10-3 to TRBJ2-1, with TRBD2 identical over 7 bases. The V gene's germline CDR1 is ENHRY and CDR2 SYGVKD. CDR3 length: 15 amino acids. The CDR3 DNA follows: TGTGCCATCGCCATGGAGCTAGCGGCCGCCAATGAGCGGTTCTTC. It is translated as CAIAMELAAANERFF.

The chain couples TRBV11-2 to TRBJ1-6; 8 bases agree with TRBD1. CDR3 length equals 18 residues. Trimming at V came to 5 bases and at J to 10 bases, leaving 19 bases not matched to a gene. Per the germline V gene, CDR1 is SGHAT and CDR2 is FQNNGV. In DNA, the CDR3 is TGTGCCAGCAGCGGGTGGGAGGACAGGGCTAGTAGCTACTCACCCCTCCACTTT. The encoded protein is CASSGWEDRASSYSPLHF. The full variable domain, completed using reference TRBV11-2 and TRBJ1-6, is EAGVAQSPRYKIIEKRQSVAFWCNPISGHATLYWYQQILGQGPKLLIQFQNNGVVDDSQLPKDRFSAERLKGVDSTLKIQPAKLEDSAVYLCASSGWEDRASSYSPLHFGNGTRLTVT.

The chain links TRBV7-6 to TRBJ2-3; D gene unclear. CDR3 size: 15 residues. V lost 2 bases to trimming and J lost 0 bases, with 9 bases between them. The germline V gene has CDR1 SGHVS and CDR2 FNYEAQ. The DNA for the CDR3 is TGTGCCAGCAGCTTATATCAGTATAGCACAGATACGCAGTATTTT. Protein product: CASSLYQYSTDTQYF.

V gene TRBV10-1 combines with J gene TRBJ1-5, with a tentative D call TRBD1 (5 bases). CDR1 is WNHNN and CDR2 is SYGVQD in the germline V gene (reference sequence). The CDR3 runs 17 residues. Trimming left V 4 bases short and J 2 bases short, with 18 bases between. CDR3 amino acids: CASSATPGKLGNQPQHF. CDR3 in DNA: TGCGCCAGCAGTGCGACCCCAGGGAAGTTGGGCAATCAGCCCCAGCATTTT.

The chain has TRBV20-1 and TRBJ2-1, with D possibly being TRBD2 (5 bases). CDR3 length equals 13 residues. Trimming took 5 bases from V and 6 from J, leaving 14 bases between them. Germline CDR1 DFQATT, CDR2 SNEGSKA (reference sequence). In DNA, the CDR3 is TGCAGTGCTGCAGGACTTCGAGTCAATGAGCAGTTCTTC. This encodes CSAAGLRVNEQFF.

This clonotype is classed as medium-sized. The rearrangement links TRBV29-1 to TRBJ2-7; TRBD1 aligns across 9 bases. The CDR3 spans 14 residues. The trim removed 6 bases at V and 6 bases at J, leaving 12 bases unmatched. CDR1 and CDR2 (germline): SQVTM, ANQGSEA. The CDR3 bases are TGCAGCGTCGACCCGGGACAGGGAGGCCTCGAGCAGTACTTC. It codes for CSVDPGQGGLEQYF.

The sample holds one count of this clonotype. V and J are TRBV20-1 and TRBJ1-6, with no clear D. V was trimmed by 0 bases and J by 14 bases, leaving 14 bases between them. This CDR3 has 13 residues. CDR1 and CDR2 (germline): DFQATT, SNEGSKA (reference sequence). The CDR3 DNA is TGCAGTGCTAGAGACGCCCCAATTTCGGCCCTCCACTTT. This sequence encodes CSARDAPISALHF.

This chain links TRBV2 with TRBJ2-2, with D perhaps given as TRBD1 or TRBD2 (6 bases each). Trimming shortened V by 8 bases and J by 2 bases, and 24 bases separated the two germline ends. Germline CDR1 and CDR2: SNHLY and FYNNEI. The CDR3 consists of 18 residues. CDR3 protein: CASLKGVAEAYNTGELFF. The DNA for the CDR3 is TGTGCCAGCCTTAAGGGGGTAGCGGAGGCATATAACACCGGGGAGCTGTTTTTT.